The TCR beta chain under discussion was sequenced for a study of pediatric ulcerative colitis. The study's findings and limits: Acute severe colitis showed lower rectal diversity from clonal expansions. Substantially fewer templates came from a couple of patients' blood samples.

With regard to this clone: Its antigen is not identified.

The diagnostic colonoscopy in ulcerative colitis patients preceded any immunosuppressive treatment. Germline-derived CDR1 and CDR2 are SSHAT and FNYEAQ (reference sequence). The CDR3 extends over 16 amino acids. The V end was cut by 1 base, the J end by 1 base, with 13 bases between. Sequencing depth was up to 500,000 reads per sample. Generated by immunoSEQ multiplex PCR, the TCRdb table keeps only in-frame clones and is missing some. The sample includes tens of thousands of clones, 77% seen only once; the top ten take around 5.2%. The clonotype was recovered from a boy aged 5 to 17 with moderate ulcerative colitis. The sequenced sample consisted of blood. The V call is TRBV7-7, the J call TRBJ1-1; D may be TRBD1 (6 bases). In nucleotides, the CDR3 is TGTGCCAGCAGCTTAGGAATTGGGGGCTCGAACACTGAAGCTTTCTTT. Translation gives CASSLGIGGSNTEAFF.